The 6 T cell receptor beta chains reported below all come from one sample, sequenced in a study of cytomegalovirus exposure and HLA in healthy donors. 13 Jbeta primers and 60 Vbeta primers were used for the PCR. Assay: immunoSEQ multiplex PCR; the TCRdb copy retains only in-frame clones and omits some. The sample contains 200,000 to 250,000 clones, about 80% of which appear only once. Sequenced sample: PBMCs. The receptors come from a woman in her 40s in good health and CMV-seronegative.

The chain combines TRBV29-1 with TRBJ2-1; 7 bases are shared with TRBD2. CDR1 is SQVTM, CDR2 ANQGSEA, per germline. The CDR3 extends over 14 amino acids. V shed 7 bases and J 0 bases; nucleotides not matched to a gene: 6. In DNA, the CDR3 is TGCAGCGCCCTAGCGGCGGCCTCCTACAATGAGCAGTTCTTC. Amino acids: CSALAAASYNEQFF.

Here the CDR3 reads CASSLVTSRGGLKNIQYF. CDR3 nucleotides: TGTGCCAGCAGCTTAGTGACGAGCCGGGGGGGCCTAAAAAACATTCAGTACTTC. V is TRBV11-1 and J is TRBJ2-4; 8 bases are a match to TRBD2. This CDR3 is built from 18 residues. The germline V gene has CDR1 SGHAT and CDR2 FQDESV (reference sequence). V lost 1 base and J lost 4; bases outside the gene matches: 12. Variable domain in full (rest from reference TRBV11-1 and TRBJ2-4): EAEVAQSPRYKITEKSQAVAFWCDPISGHATLYWYRQILGQGPELLVQFQDESVVDDSQLPKDRFSAERLKGVDSTLKIQPAELGDSAMYLCASSLVTSRGGLKNIQYFGAGTRLSVL.

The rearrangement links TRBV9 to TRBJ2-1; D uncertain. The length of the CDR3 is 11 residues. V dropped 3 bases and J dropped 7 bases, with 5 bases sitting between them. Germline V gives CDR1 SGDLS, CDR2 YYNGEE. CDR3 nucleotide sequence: TGTGCCAGCAGCGCTAATAATGAGCAGTTCTTC. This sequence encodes CASSANNEQFF.

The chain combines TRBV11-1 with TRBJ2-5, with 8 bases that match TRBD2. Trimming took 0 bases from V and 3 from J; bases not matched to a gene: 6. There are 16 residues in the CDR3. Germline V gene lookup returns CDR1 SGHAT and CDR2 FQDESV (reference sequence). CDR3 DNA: TGTGCCAGCAGCTTAGCGCTTGGGCGGGGGGAAGAGACCCAGTACTTC. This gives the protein CASSLALGRGEETQYF.

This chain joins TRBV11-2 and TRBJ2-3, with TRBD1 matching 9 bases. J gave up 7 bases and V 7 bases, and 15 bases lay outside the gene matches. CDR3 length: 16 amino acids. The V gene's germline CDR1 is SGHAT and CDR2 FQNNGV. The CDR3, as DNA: TGTGCCAGCAACACACACAGGGGGCGAGACATATATACGCAGTATTTT. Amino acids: CASNTHRGRDIYTQYF.

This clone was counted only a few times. The CDR3 nucleotides are TGTGCCAGCAGCTTCGAGGTCAACGAAAAACTGTTTTTT. Translated: CASSFEVNEKLFF. The chain has TRBV7-9 and TRBJ1-4, with D hard to call. V was shortened by 3 bases and J by 8 bases, with 10 bases between the two germline ends. From germline, CDR1 is SEHNR and CDR2 FQNEAQ (reference sequence). This CDR3 is built from 13 residues.